This TCR beta chain was observed in a study of T cells in Graves' hyperthyroidism and ophthalmopathy. The TCR beta CDR3 regions underwent amplification using RNA transcripts as the source. A set of HTBI primers served as the primers for a first-round RT-PCR of the TCR CDR3. Using its own MiXCR run on the multiplex PCR reads, TCRdb lists one record per CDR3 protein. The top ten hold less than 6% of the sample, which has fewer than 650,000 distinct CDR3 sequences, 14% seen once. In the case of this clonotype: Its antigen remains unidentified.

Germline V lookup: CDR1 SGHDN, CDR2 FVKESK. V lost 4 bases and J 6 bases, leaving 12 bases between the germline ends. The CDR3 sequence is 13 residues long. Overall study results and limits: Ophthalmopathy was told apart from stable hyperthyroidism by a 13 V-J model.

Lactation, pregnancy, other autoimmune disease or uncontrolled infection excluded patients. PBMCs came from around 10 ml fresh peripheral blood. This sequence joins TRBV14 and TRBJ1-1; tentative D call: TRBD1 (5 bases). The TCR was taken from a woman in her thirties with Graves' hyperthyroidism that later progressed to Graves' ophthalmopathy. Sequenced material: blood. The DNA of the CDR3 is TGTGCCAGCAGCCCCAAGGGGAGGGCTGAAGCTTTCTTT. It is translated as CASSPKGRAEAFF.